The 26 T cell receptor beta chains listed next were all sequenced from one sample in a study of blood T cell repertoires in COVID-19. Measured with immunoSEQ multiplex PCR; TCRdb has only the in-frame clones, and not every one. The sample has around 250,000 clones, 88% seen once. The sequenced sample consisted of peripheral blood. These receptors came from a human donor in a cohort sampled during active COVID-19.

The J gene is TRBJ2-7, the V gene TRBV5-1; the D gene is possibly TRBD1 (5 bases). V was clipped by 2 bases and J by 0 bases, with 15 bases between them. From germline, CDR1 is SGHRS and CDR2 YFSETQ. The CDR3 is 16 residues long. The CDR3 is CASSFSQGRSSYEQYF. The CDR3 bases are TGCGCCAGCAGCTTCTCGCAGGGTAGATCCTCCTACGAGCAGTACTTC. Complete variable domain (other parts from reference TRBV5-1 and TRBJ2-7): KAGVTQTPRYLIKTRGQQVTLSCSPISGHRSVSWYQQTPGQGLQFLFEYFSETQRNKGNFPGRFSGRQFSNSRSEMNVSTLELGDSALYLCASSFSQGRSSYEQYFGPGTRLTVT.

V usage is TRBV7-9 and J usage is TRBJ2-3, with D uncertain. The V gene's germline CDR1 is SEHNR and CDR2 FQNEAQ (reference sequence). The ends were cut back, 2 bases at V and 0 bases at J, with 9 bases in the middle. This CDR3 comprises 15 residues. This chain's CDR3 is CASSLPSRSTDTQYF. The CDR3 DNA reads TGTGCCAGCAGCTTACCTTCTAGAAGCACAGATACGCAGTATTTT.

The chain has TRBV6-6 and TRBJ1-5; 9 bases are shared with TRBD1. The trim removed 6 bases at V and 0 bases at J, leaving 3 bases unmatched. Germline V gene sequence: CDR1 MNHNY, CDR2 SVGAGI (reference sequence). The CDR3 sequence is 15 residues long. CDR3 in amino acids: CASRRQGDSNQPQHF. The CDR3 DNA reads TGTGCCAGCAGAAGACAGGGGGATAGCAATCAGCCCCAGCATTTT.

This clone came up a few times. V and J are TRBV28 and TRBJ2-7, with TRBD2 as a possible D gene (6 bases). CDR1 and CDR2 (germline): MDHEN, SYDVKM. CDR3 size: 14 residues. V gave up 10 bases and J gave up 0 bases, with 16 bases separating them. The CDR3 DNA is TGTGCCACGTACCGGGACTCCCGCTCCTACGAGCAGTACTTC. Translation: CATYRDSRSYEQYF.

This chain links TRBV6-6 with TRBJ2-1; the match to TRBD2 covers 10 bases. V was pared by 5 bases and J by 15 bases, with 7 bases of the junction left unmatched. Germline-derived CDR1 and CDR2 are MNHNY and SVGAGI (reference sequence). The CDR3 has 12 residues. CDR3 loop: CASSAAGGPAFF. The CDR3 bases are TGTGCCAGCAGTGCAGCGGGAGGGCCTGCGTTCTTC.

J is TRBJ1-4 and V is TRBV7-9; D is ambiguous. The CDR3 loop spans 13 amino acids. Trimming removed 4 bases from V and 11 bases from J, with 14 bases in between. CDR1 SEHNR and CDR2 FQNEAQ come from the germline V gene (reference sequence). The DNA for the CDR3 is TGTGCCAGCAGCTCGGGAAGACAAGACAAACTGTTTTTT. Protein sequence: CASSSGRQDKLFF.

This chain uses TRBV30 with TRBJ1-1; no definite D call. Germline lookup yields CDR1 GTSNPN and CDR2 SVGIG (reference sequence). V was pared by 0 bases and J by 10 bases, with 15 bases between. The CDR3 totals 13 residues. The CDR3 protein is CAWSVQLRGGAFF. The CDR3 bases are TGTGCCTGGAGTGTACAGCTCCGGGGTGGAGCTTTCTTT. Based on the CDR3 plus reference TRBV30 and TRBJ1-1, the full variable domain is SQTIHQWPATLVQPVGSPLSLECTVEGTSNPNLYWYRQAAGRGLQLLFYSVGIGQISSEVPQNLSASRPQDRQFILSSKKLLLSDSGFYLCAWSVQLRGGAFFGQGTRLTVV.

V is TRBV14 and J is TRBJ1-1, with 8 nucleotides matching TRBD1. V lost 4 bases, J lost 4 bases, and 2 bases stayed unmatched. The CDR3 consists of 13 residues. Germline V lookup: CDR1 SGHDN, CDR2 FVKESK. The DNA for the CDR3 is TGTGCCAGCAGCCGACAGGGGAGCACTGAAGCTTTCTTT. This translates into CASSRQGSTEAFF.

The chain couples TRBV7-9 to TRBJ2-7; D is possibly TRBD1 (6 bases). With 3 bases removed from V and 5 bases from J, the gap between germline ends came to 14 bases. CDR1 is SEHNR, CDR2 FQNEAQ, per germline (reference sequence). The CDR3 runs to 14 residues. The CDR3 loop is CASSLGSGAHEQYF. CDR3 nucleotides: TGTGCCAGCAGCTTGGGGTCAGGGGCCCACGAGCAGTACTTC. Variable domain in full (rest from reference TRBV7-9 and TRBJ2-7): DTGVSQNPRHKITKRGQNVTFRCDPISEHNRLYWYRQTLGQGPEFLTYFQNEAQLEKSRLLSDRFSAERPKGSFSTLEIQRTEQGDSAMYLCASSLGSGAHEQYFGPGTRLTVT.

The gene calls are TRBV30 and TRBJ1-2; D call uncertain. The CDR3 covers 12 residues. V was trimmed by 2 bases and J by 5 bases, leaving 9 bases between them. Germline assignment: CDR1 GTSNPN and CDR2 SVGIG (reference sequence). The CDR3 protein is CAWSPGSYGYTF. The CDR3 DNA reads as TGTGCCTGGAGTCCCGGGAGTTATGGCTACACCTTC.

The V gene is TRBV5-1, the J gene TRBJ2-5; D not certain. This CDR3 comprises 14 residues. Trimming removed 1 base from V and 2 bases from J, with 9 bases in between. Germline lookup yields CDR1 SGHRS and CDR2 YFSETQ. CDR3 amino acids: CASSLSSRQETQYF. The CDR3 region has the DNA TGCGCCAGCAGCTTGAGCAGCAGGCAAGAGACCCAGTACTTC.

This clone appeared once. The genes are TRBV5-6 and TRBJ2-7; TRBD1 is a possible D gene (6 bases). The CDR3 spans 15 residues. Looked up from germline, CDR1 is SGHDT and CDR2 is YYEEEE. V lost 4 bases and J 3 bases, leaving 17 bases between the germline ends. CDR3: CASSPIKGDRYEQYF. The CDR3 DNA sequence: TGTGCCAGCAGCCCGATAAAGGGGGATCGCTACGAGCAGTACTTC.

The chain employs TRBV7-9 and TRBJ2-2; tentatively, D is TRBD2 (6 bases). The V gene lost 5 bases and the J gene lost 5 bases, with 18 bases spanning the gap. Germline CDR1 reads SEHNR; CDR2 reads FQNEAQ (reference sequence). The CDR3 loop spans 16 amino acids. CDR3 nucleotide sequence: TGTGCCAGCAGCCCGGAGGGCGGCCATGGAACCGGGGAGCTGTTTTTT. It translates to CASSPEGGHGTGELFF.

This clone was observed once. This chain joins TRBV7-2 and TRBJ2-7; the match to TRBD1 covers 8 bases. The CDR3 loop spans 12 amino acids. The V segment lost 6 bases and the J segment 5 bases; nucleotides outside the gene matches: 3. CDR1 and CDR2 from the germline V gene are SGHTA and FQGNSA. CDR3 in DNA: TGTGCCAGCAGGGGGGGACAGGACGAGCAGTACTTC. Encoded protein: CASRGGQDEQYF.

This clone was found once. The genes are TRBV6-2 or TRBV6-3 and TRBJ1-1; D possibly corresponds to TRBD1 (6 bases). The CDR3 has 16 amino acids. The germline V gene encodes CDR1 MNHEY and CDR2 SVGEGT. Between the trimmed V and J ends, which lost 5 bases and 3 bases, there was a span of 19 bases. CDR3 sequence (DNA): TGTGCCAGCAGTGATCAACAGGGCCCCAGGGACACTGAAGCTTTCTTT. Translating gives CASSDQQGPRDTEAFF.

The chain combines TRBV19 with TRBJ2-6; possibly TRBD1 for D (6 bases). Germline V lookup: CDR1 LNHDA, CDR2 SQIVND (reference sequence). Trimming pared 4 bases from V and 1 base from J, leaving 8 bases between. The CDR3 contains 15 residues. CDR3: CASSSQGSGANVLTF. The CDR3 DNA follows: TGTGCCAGTAGTAGTCAGGGGTCTGGGGCCAACGTCCTGACTTTC.

This chain links TRBV28 with TRBJ2-7, with 10 bases that match TRBD1. This CDR3 region has 14 residues. J was trimmed by 2 bases and V by 2 bases; bases with no gene match: 0. The germline CDR1 and CDR2 sequences are MDHEN and SYDVKM. Here the CDR3 reads CASSLGTGAYEQYF. The CDR3 nucleotides are TGTGCCAGCAGTTTAGGGACAGGGGCCTACGAGCAGTACTTC. Combining the CDR3 with reference TRBV28 and TRBJ2-7 gives the whole variable domain DVKVTQSSRYLVKRTGEKVFLECVQDMDHENMFWYRQDPGLGLRLIYFSYDVKMKEKGDIPEGYSVSREKKERFSLILESASTNQTSMYLCASSLGTGAYEQYFGPGTRLTVT.

This sequence joins TRBV1 and TRBJ2-1; TRBD2 was called by the table and not checked on the DNA. TRBV1 is assigned pseudogene status. The CDR3 covers 19 residues. Here the CDR3 reads CTSSQDKPPSGRNRDEQFF. In DNA form, the CDR3 reads TGCACCAGCAGCCAAGATAAGCCCCCTAGCGGGAGAAATCGCGATGAGCAGTTCTTC.

The gene calls are TRBV19 and TRBJ2-2; 9 positions match TRBD1. Losses at the gene ends were 7 bases for V and 3 bases for J; bases not matched to a gene: 12. Germline CDR1 LNHDA, CDR2 SQIVND (reference sequence). This CDR3 comprises 17 residues. CDR3 nucleotide sequence: TGTGCCAGTAATTTACAGGGGGCGCTTACATACACCGGGGAGCTGTTTTTT. It encodes CASNLQGALTYTGELFF.

The chain couples TRBV4-2 to TRBJ1-6; no firm D call. Between the trimmed V and J ends, which lost 5 bases and 9 bases, there was a span of 20 bases. The CDR3 covers 16 residues. Germline assignment: CDR1 LGHNA and CDR2 YNFKEQ. The CDR3 reads CASSATGASPSSPLHF. The CDR3 nucleotides are TGTGCCAGCAGCGCCACCGGAGCGTCACCGAGTTCACCCCTCCACTTT.

The chain recombines TRBV18 with TRBJ1-2, with TRBD1 as a possible D gene (5 bases). This CDR3 comprises 16 residues. The ends were cut back, 5 bases at V and 2 bases at J, with 18 bases in the middle. Germline CDR1 is KGHSH and CDR2 is LQKENI. The CDR3 bases are TGTGCCAGCTCAATGGGGCTAGGGGCGCGGAACTATGGCTACACCTTC. Amino acid sequence: CASSMGLGARNYGYTF. The variable domain in full, with the rest retrieved from reference TRBV18 and TRBJ1-2, is NAGVMQNPRHLVRRRGQEARLRCSPMKGHSHVYWYRQLPEEGLKFMVYLQKENIIDESGMPKERFSAEFPKEGPSILRIQQVVRGDSAAYFCASSMGLGARNYGYTFGSGTRLTVV.

This chain connects TRBV7-6 to TRBJ1-1, with TRBD1 matching 7 bases. The CDR3 has 15 residues. With V trimmed by 4 bases and J by 7 bases, 12 bases remained unmatched. The germline CDR1 and CDR2 sequences are SGHVS and FNYEAQ. CDR3 sequence reads: CASSSDIIRDSEAFF. CDR3 DNA sequence: TGTGCCAGCAGCTCAGACATAATTAGGGACAGTGAAGCTTTCTTT.

The chain joins TRBV20-1 to TRBJ2-7, with 8 positions matching TRBD2. Germline V gives CDR1 DFQATT, CDR2 SNEGSKA (reference sequence). The CDR3 runs to 13 residues. The V gene end was trimmed by 6 bases and the J gene end by 2 bases; junction bases not matched to a gene: 6. The CDR3 here is CSASSGIAYEQYF. In DNA, the CDR3 is TGCAGTGCCAGTAGCGGGATAGCCTACGAGCAGTACTTC.

V gene TRBV10-3 combines with J gene TRBJ1-5; 7 nucleotides agree with TRBD1. This CDR3 has 15 residues. J gave up 7 bases and V 2 bases, and 8 bases lay outside the gene matches. The V gene's germline CDR1 is ENHRY and CDR2 SYGVKD. The CDR3 DNA follows: TGTGCCATCAGTGAGAGGGGGACAGTCTTCCAGCCCCAGCATTTT. Translation gives CAISERGTVFQPQHF.

CDR3 residues: CASSYFLDRDNSPLHF. Here the CDR3 DNA reads TGTGCCAGCAGTTACTTCCTGGACAGGGATAATTCACCCCTCCACTTT. This rearrangement joins TRBV6-5 to TRBJ1-6; TRBD1 matches at 8 bases. CDR1 is MNHEY and CDR2 is SVGAGI in the germline V gene. This CDR3 has 16 residues. V trimming: 1 base; J trimming: 5 bases; junction bases outside the gene matches: 4.

As concerns this clone: Germline and junction disagree at one end, which may indicate a read error. The CDR3 DNA reads TGCGCGGGCGGCAGGGCCGGGGGTGAGCAGTACTTC. It specifies CAGGRAGGEQYF. This rearrangement joins TRBV11-1 to TRBJ2-7, with D possibly matching TRBD2 (6 bases). The CDR3 extends over 12 amino acids. Germline CDR1 SGHAT, CDR2 FQDESV (reference sequence).